These T cell receptor beta chains were read from a single sample in a study of blood T cell repertoires in COVID-19. The protocol was immunoSEQ multiplex PCR, while the TCRdb copy is restricted to in-frame clones and leaves out a portion. The sample holds fewer than 300,000 clones, approximately 82% seen once. What was sequenced was peripheral blood. The source of these receptors is an elderly man with acute or convalescent COVID-19. Both conserved end residues are part of each CDR3. A D gene is named only where the DNA matches it firmly. Only some rows state a clone size, as once, few, many or a class for expanded clones.

TGCGCCAGCAGCCAGGGACTAGCGGGAGTGGGGGAGACCCAGTACTTC	CASSQGLAGVGETQYF	TRBD2	TRBJ2-5	NA	TRBV4-1
TGTGCCTGGAGTGTTGGCGGGGGGGCCTACGAGCAGTACTTC	CAWSVGGGAYEQYF	TRBD2	TRBJ2-7	NA	TRBV30
TGCGCCAGCAGACCCGGACAGGGAGCTAACTATGGCTACACCTTC	CASRPGQGANYGYTF	TRBD1	TRBJ1-2	NA	TRBV5-1
TGTGCCAGCAGCGTAGATCCCAACAATCAGCCCCAGCATTTT	CASSVDPNNQPQHF	NA	TRBJ1-5	NA	TRBV9
TGTGCCAGTACATACGCGGCACATTGGGACACCGGGGAGCTGTTTTTT	CASTYAAHWDTGELFF	NA	TRBJ2-2	NA	TRBV19
TGCAGTGCTAGGGCCACCACGGAGCAGTACTTC	CSARATTEQYF	NA	TRBJ2-7	NA	TRBV20-1
TGCGCCAGCAGACCCGATGGGACAGGGGGGAAGCGGGAGACCCAGTACTTC	CASRPDGTGGKRETQYF	TRBD1	TRBJ2-5	NA	TRBV5-1
TGTGCCAGCAGCAACGGACAGTTTTTCGAGACCCAGTACTTC	CASSNGQFFETQYF	NA	TRBJ2-5	NA	TRBV21-1
TGTGCCAGCAGTTCCTACCGAGGCACTGAAGCTTTCTTT	CASSSYRGTEAFF	NA	TRBJ1-1	few	TRBV27
TGTGCCAGCAGGGCCGGGCCAGGGGAGACCCAGTACTTC	CASRAGPGETQYF	NA	TRBJ2-5	NA	TRBV3-1/TRBV3-2
TGCAGCGTACCGACACAAAAGAACACTGAAGCTTTCTTT	CSVPTQKNTEAFF	NA	TRBJ1-1	NA	TRBV29-1
TGTGCCAGCAGTTTACCCGGGGGGCCTTCCTACGAGCAGTACTTC	CASSLPGGPSYEQYF	NA	TRBJ2-7	NA	TRBV28
TGTGCCATCAGTGGTGGCAGGGGCAGAGAGACCCAGTACTTC	CAISGGRGRETQYF	NA	TRBJ2-5	NA	TRBV10-3
TGTGCCAGCAGTCTAGGGGGTGGTTTCAACTATGGCTACACCTTC	CASSLGGGFNYGYTF	NA	TRBJ1-2	NA	TRBV27
TGTGCCAGCAGCCAGGATATGACAGGGTATGGATGGGAGACCCAGTACTTC	CASSQDMTGYGWETQYF	TRBD1	TRBJ2-5	NA	TRBV3-1/TRBV3-2
TGTGCCAGTAGTATTGGGACTAGCGGGAGCAATGAGCAGTTCTTC	CASSIGTSGSNEQFF	TRBD2	TRBJ2-1	NA	TRBV19
TGTGCCAGCAGTGAAACAGGGACAGGGGGGTACTATGGCTACACCTTC	CASSETGTGGYYGYTF	TRBD1	TRBJ1-2	NA	TRBV6-1
TGCGCCAGCAGCCAAGTTCTAGGGACAGCAACCTCTGAGCAGTACTTC	CASSQVLGTATSEQYF	TRBD1	TRBJ2-7	NA	TRBV4-1
TGTGCCAGCACCAGGACAGGGCTAAACAATGAGCAGTTCTTC	CASTRTGLNNEQFF	TRBD1	TRBJ2-1	NA	TRBV6-5
TGTGCCAGCATTCACCGAGAGAGGGAGGGCTACACCTTC	CASIHREREGYTF	NA	TRBJ1-2	NA	TRBV6-6
TGTGCCAGCAGCATTCGACTAATTTCGACGGCAGGGGTCCCCTACGAGCAGTACTTC	CASSIRLISTAGVPYEQYF	NA	TRBJ2-7	NA	TRBV28
TGTGCCAGCTCTAGAGGGGGGGATTTCTCCTACGAGCAGTACTTC	CASSRGGDFSYEQYF	NA	TRBJ2-7	few	TRBV25-1
TGTGCCAGCAGTTTAATTGGGACTAGCGGGAGCTACGAGCAGTACTTC	CASSLIGTSGSYEQYF	TRBD2	TRBJ2-7	NA	TRBV28
TGTGCCAGCAGCTTACAGGGGATGAGGAATGAAGCTTTCTTT	CASSLQGMRNEAFF	NA	TRBJ1-1	once	TRBV7-9
TGTGCCAGCAAGGCTGCAGGATACGAGCAGTACTTC	CASKAAGYEQYF	NA	TRBJ2-7	NA	TRBV2
TGTGCCAGCAGCCCACTAGCGGGGGATTCCGAGCAGTACTTC	CASSPLAGDSEQYF	TRBD2	TRBJ2-7	once	TRBV3-1/TRBV3-2
TGTGCCAGCAGATCAACGTCAGGGGGTCGGCAAGAGACCCAGTACTTC	CASRSTSGGRQETQYF	TRBD1	TRBJ2-5	once	TRBV11-1
TGTGCCAGCTCCAGGGGTGATAGGAACACTGAAGCTTTCTTT	CASSRGDRNTEAFF	NA	TRBJ1-1	NA	TRBV28
TGTGCCAGCAGCTTTGCACTAAACACTGAAGCTTTCTTT	CASSFALNTEAFF	NA	TRBJ1-1	NA	TRBV7-9
TGTGCCAGCAGCCCCCCCGGGAGGGTACGGGAAAAACTGTTTTTT	CASSPPGRVREKLFF	NA	TRBJ1-4	once	TRBV7-9
TGTGCCAGCGCCGGGGAGTACGAGCAGTACTTC	CASAGEYEQYF	NA	TRBJ2-7	NA	TRBV7-9
TGTGCCAGCAGAGCAGACAGGGTAGGGGAAAAACTGTTTTTT	CASRADRVGEKLFF	TRBD1	TRBJ1-4	NA	TRBV28
TGTGCCATCAGTGAGGCTAGCGGGATCACCATCTCCTACAATGAGCAGTTCTTC	CAISEASGITISYNEQFF	TRBD2	TRBJ2-1	NA	TRBV10-3
TGTGCCAGCAGCTTCGGGGGTAGCGGGAGTGGTCACGAGCAGTACTTC	CASSFGGSGSGHEQYF	TRBD2	TRBJ2-7	NA	TRBV7-4
TGTGCCAGTAGTCCTCGGGACTTGCCTACCGGGGAGCTGTTTTTT	CASSPRDLPTGELFF	NA	TRBJ2-2	NA	TRBV19
TGTGCCAGCAGTGCGGGTCCCAACTATGGCTACACCTTC	CASSAGPNYGYTF	NA	TRBJ1-2	NA	TRBV12-3/TRBV12-4
TGTGCCAGCTCCCCGATAACTTCTACCGACACTGAAGCTTTCTTT	CASSPITSTDTEAFF	NA	TRBJ1-1	NA	TRBV18
TGTGCCAGCTCAACAGGGACTACCGAAGCTTTCTTT	CASSTGTTEAFF	NA	TRBJ1-1	NA	TRBV18
TGTGCCAGCAGCTCTCCCTTCACACAGGGAAATGAAAAACTGTTTTTT	CASSSPFTQGNEKLFF	NA	TRBJ1-4	NA	TRBV11-2
TGTGCCAGCAGCGTGACTAGCGGGAGGGCCGGCAATGAGCAGTTCTTC	CASSVTSGRAGNEQFF	TRBD2	TRBJ2-1	NA	TRBV9
TGCGCCAGCAGCGCCGTAGCGGGAGGGGGCTGGGGCTACACCTTC	CASSAVAGGGWGYTF	TRBD1	TRBJ1-2	NA	TRBV5-1
TGTGCGACTATTGGACAGCCTAAATTGAACACTGAAGCTTTCTTT	CATIGQPKLNTEAFF	NA	TRBJ1-1	NA	TRBV19
TGTGCCAGCAGTTTCGAGGGCAGTTATAATTCACCCCTCCACTTT	CASSFEGSYNSPLHF	NA	TRBJ1-6	NA	TRBV28
TGTGCCAGTAGTGTCGGTCGGGGAAACACCATATATTTT	CASSVGRGNTIYF	NA	TRBJ1-3	NA	TRBV19
TGCAGTGCTAATGAAATATTGGGACAGGGGCTCCACAATGAGCAGTTCTTC	CSANEILGQGLHNEQFF	TRBD1	TRBJ2-1	once	TRBV20-1
TGCGCCAGCAGCTCCTTCCCGGGACAGGGTTCATCGTATGGCTACACCTTC	CASSSFPGQGSSYGYTF	TRBD1	TRBJ1-2	few	TRBV5-1
TGTGCCAGAAACAGGGGGCCTGAAGCTTTCTTT	CARNRGPEAFF	TRBD1	TRBJ1-1	NA	TRBV2
TGTGCCAGCAGAGGGGACAGGGTTCGTTCACCCCTCCACTTT	CASRGDRVRSPLHF	TRBD1	TRBJ1-6	NA	TRBV28
TGTGCCAGCAGCACCCGGACAGGGCGATATAATTCACCCCTCCACTTT	CASSTRTGRYNSPLHF	TRBD1	TRBJ1-6	NA	TRBV7-2
TGTGCCAGCAGCCAAGTTTCAGCGGGAGGGGAGACCCAGTACTTC	CASSQVSAGGETQYF	TRBD2	TRBJ2-5	NA	TRBV4-2
TGTGCCAGCAGTGAAGCCCCAGGGACTGGAAACACCATATATTTT	CASSEAPGTGNTIYF	NA	TRBJ1-3	once	TRBV6-1